The source of this T cell receptor beta chain is a study of cytomegalovirus exposure and HLA in healthy donors. General study results and limits: There were some public TCRs occurring in many donors, but most TCR sequences were rare. The investigators catalogued 150 to 200 TCR beta chains as cytomegalovirus-associated.

Clones were read by immunoSEQ multiplex PCR, and TCRdb kept only the in-frame ones, dropping some. The profile shows tens of thousands of clones, approximately 93% of them singletons. As regards this clone: Its antigen is unidentified.

The CDR3 contains 14 residues. The germline gives CDR1 LGHNA, CDR2 YSLEER. Trimming removed 5 bases from V and 4 bases from J, with 14 bases in between. The study drew the donors from its 120-subject validation cohort, separate from the roughly 710-subject first cohort. The sequence derives from a man in his late teens or twenties in good health and CMV-seropositive. The chain joins TRBV4-3 to TRBJ2-5; weak D call: TRBD2 (5 bases). Source material: PBMCs. The CDR3 spells CASSRNRDRETQYF. The DNA of the CDR3 is TGCGCCAGCAGCAGAAACCGGGATAGAGAGACCCAGTACTTC.